This entry features one T cell receptor (beta chain) sequence. The V end lost 7 bases, the J end lost 0 bases, and 9 bases lay between the germline ends. The germline CDR1 and CDR2 sequences are SEHNR and FQNEAQ (reference sequence). This CDR3 has 14 amino acids. Enrollees, roughly 18 to 95 years old, lived in around 23 US areas. These data come from a study of blood T cell repertoires in COVID-19. Using immunoSEQ multiplex PCR, the repertoire was profiled, and TCRdb retains in-frame clones only, with some absent. The sample carries about 240,000 clones, around 85% recorded once. The specimen sequenced was PBMCs or T cells enriched from blood (not recorded which). This clonotype was obtained from a woman between 35 and 50 years old with acute COVID-19. J is TRBJ2-2 and V is TRBV7-9; D is undetermined. In DNA form, the CDR3 reads TGTGCCAGCAACAGATACGCGAACACCGGGGAGCTGTTTTTT. Residues: CASNRYANTGELFF.